These T cell receptor beta chains were read from a single sample in a study of blood T cell repertoires in COVID-19. Method: immunoSEQ multiplex PCR; TCRdb's copy keeps in-frame clones and lacks some. Here the sample spans 70,000 to 90,000 clones, about 88% being singletons. The sample taken for sequencing was peripheral blood. Receptor source: a man at least 80 years old with active or convalescent COVID-19. Both conserved end residues are part of each CDR3. The D gene is left open where the match is weak. The size entry is marked missing in some rows and otherwise reads once, few, many or a size class.

cdr3_length j_call d_call clone_size v_call cdr3_nt cdr3_aa
14 TRBJ1-4 TRBD1 - TRBV5-6 TGTGCCAGCAGTGCCAGACAGGGTGCGGGAAAACTGTTTTTT CASSARQGAGKLFF
16 TRBJ1-2 TRBD1 once TRBV4-1 TGCGCCAGCAGCCAAGCCTGGGACAGCGCACATGAGGGCTACACCTTC CASSQAWDSAHEGYTF
14 TRBJ1-2 TRBD1 - TRBV5-1 TGCGCCAGCAGCTTGGCGCAGGGGGCGGATGGCTACACCTTC CASSLAQGADGYTF
15 TRBJ1-3 - - TRBV19 TGTGCCAGTGCCGGCTGGTGGACAGCTGGAAACACCATATATTTT CASAGWWTAGNTIYF
14 TRBJ1-2 - once TRBV6-5 TGTGCCAGCACCACCACCGTCACAGGGAATGGCTACACCTTC CASTTTVTGNGYTF
15 TRBJ1-2 - - TRBV11-3 TGTGCCAGCAGCTTAGGAGGAGGGGTTAACTATGGCTACACCTTC CASSLGGGVNYGYTF
18 TRBJ1-1 TRBD1 - TRBV7-9 TGTGCCAGCAGCCCGACGCTCAGGACAGGGGGCCGGAACACTGAAGCTTTCTTT CASSPTLRTGGRNTEAFF
15 TRBJ2-1 - - TRBV9 TGTGCCAGCAGCGTAGGGGGTCCGGAGGGCAATGAGCAGTTCTTC CASSVGGPEGNEQFF
14 TRBJ1-4 - few TRBV18 TGTGCCAGCTCACCGCGGGGGATTAATGAAAAACTGTTTTTT CASSPRGINEKLFF
14 TRBJ1-3 TRBD1 - TRBV2 TGTGCCAGCAGGGGACAGTCCTTGGGAAACACCATATATTTT CASRGQSLGNTIYF
15 TRBJ2-3 - - TRBV6-6 TGTGCCAGCAGTTACCCTCAGGGGGGCAAGGATACGCAGTATTTT CASSYPQGGKDTQYF
15 TRBJ1-3 - - TRBV9 TGTGCCAGCAGTCTCCTGCCGGAGTCTGGAAACACCATATATTTT CASSLLPESGNTIYF
15 TRBJ1-2 TRBD1 few TRBV6-5 TGTGCCAGCAGTCCCCGGACAGGGGGAGCCTATGGCTACACCTTC CASSPRTGGAYGYTF
13 TRBJ1-5 - - TRBV2 TGTGCCAGCAGTGAAAGGGCCCGGGGACCCCAGCATTTT CASSERARGPQHF
15 TRBJ1-4 - - TRBV4-1 TGCGCCAGCAGTCCCCCGGGGAGGACTAATGAAAAACTGTTTTTT CASSPPGRTNEKLFF
13 TRBJ2-3 - - TRBV18 TGTGCCAGCTCACCGACAGGACCAGATACGCAGTATTTT CASSPTGPDTQYF
16 TRBJ2-1 TRBD1 - TRBV19 TGTGCCAGTAGTATCGGGACAGGGGTTTTCGACAATGAGCAGTTCTTC CASSIGTGVFDNEQFF
14 TRBJ1-2 - once TRBV14 TGTGCCAGCAGCCAAGTTTCCCTTATCGGTGGCTACACCTTC CASSQVSLIGGYTF
14 TRBJ1-1 TRBD1 - TRBV14 TGTGCCAGCAGCCAAATTCGGGACAGTCGGAATGCTTTCTTT CASSQIRDSRNAFF
17 TRBJ1-1 - few TRBV15 TGTGCCACCAGCAGTCGGGAACCCCGGGAGGGAAACACTGAAGCTTTCTTT CATSSREPREGNTEAFF
12 TRBJ2-2 - - TRBV3-1/TRBV3-2 TGTGCCAGCAGCCAACGGTGGGGGGAGCTGTTTTTT CASSQRWGELFF
13 TRBJ1-1 TRBD1 - TRBV7-7 TGTGCTAGCAGCCTAGACAGGGGGTCTGAAGCTTTCTTT CASSLDRGSEAFF
17 TRBJ2-1 TRBD2 - TRBV29-1 TGCAGCGTTGTTCTTTGGACTAGCGGGAGTCTCTACAATGAGCAGTTCTTC CSVVLWTSGSLYNEQFF
14 TRBJ1-1 - - TRBV5-1 TGCGCCAGCAGTTCCCACTGGGGGGACACTGAAGCTTTCTTT CASSSHWGDTEAFF
15 TRBJ2-1 TRBD2 - TRBV18 TGTGCCAGCTCAACTTACGGGGGGGGTTCCAATGAGCAGTTCTTC CASSTYGGGSNEQFF
16 TRBJ1-1 - - TRBV21-1 TGTGCCAGCAGCATAAGTCTGAGAGGGAGGAACACTGAAGCTTTCTTT CASSISLRGRNTEAFF
15 TRBJ1-5 TRBD1 - TRBV6-5 TGTGCCAGCAGTCCCGACAGGGGAAGCAATCAGCCCCAGCATTTT CASSPDRGSNQPQHF
12 TRBJ1-4 TRBD1 - TRBV10-3 TGTGCCATCAGTGCTACAGGGGCGGATCAGTTTTTT CAISATGADQFF
16 TRBJ1-2 - - TRBV4-2 TGTGCCAGCAGCCAGGACCTAATCGGGGGGAACTATGGCTACACCTTC CASSQDLIGGNYGYTF
14 TRBJ2-3 - - TRBV5-1 TGCGCCAGCAGCCCCTTGCGATCCAAAGATACGCAGTATTTT CASSPLRSKDTQYF
13 TRBJ1-2 - - TRBV25-1 TGTGCCAGCAGCCGAGGGGACTACTATGGCTACACCTTC CASSRGDYYGYTF
14 TRBJ2-5 TRBD2 - TRBV29-1 TGCAGCGTTGAAGAGGCTAGCGGGGGGGAGACCCAGTACTTC CSVEEASGGETQYF
14 TRBJ1-5 - - TRBV19 TGTGCCAGTAGTCCACAGGGTAGGGGTCAGCCCCAGCATTTT CASSPQGRGQPQHF
13 TRBJ2-1 TRBD1 - TRBV7-2 TGTGCCAGCAGCCCCGGGACAGTCAATGAGCAGTTCTTC CASSPGTVNEQFF
16 TRBJ1-4 - - TRBV6-2/TRBV6-3 TGTGCCAGCAGCCCTCTCCGTATCGAGACTAATGAAAAACTGTTTTTT CASSPLRIETNEKLFF
15 TRBJ1-5 - - TRBV4-2 TGTGCCAGCAGCCAATGGTTCGACATTTATCAGCCCCAGCATTTT CASSQWFDIYQPQHF
14 TRBJ1-2 - - TRBV19 TGTGCCAGTAGTATCTCGAGGACAACCTATGGCTACACCTTC CASSISRTTYGYTF
16 TRBJ1-5 - - TRBV4-1 TGCGCCAGCAGCCAAGATGCCCCACGAGGCAATCAGCCCCAGCATTTT CASSQDAPRGNQPQHF
14 TRBJ1-4 TRBD1 few TRBV4-1 TGCGCCAGCAGACCTCAGGGGGGTAATGAAAAACTGTTTTTT CASRPQGGNEKLFF
15 TRBJ2-3 TRBD2 - TRBV7-8 TGTGCCAGCAGTTCTGGCGGGGGAATATACTTTACGCAGTATTTT CASSSGGGIYFTQYF
15 TRBJ1-4 - - TRBV5-8 TGTGCCAGCAGCTTGTCGGGGGCAACTAATGAAAAACTGTTTTTT CASSLSGATNEKLFF
13 TRBJ2-5 - - TRBV6-5 TGTGCCAGCAGTCGACTAGGGGGCGAGACCCAGTACTTC CASSRLGGETQYF
15 TRBJ1-6 - few TRBV5-1 TGCGCCAGCAGCTTGGATTTGGCGGCGAATTCACCCCTCCACTTT CASSLDLAANSPLHF
14 TRBJ1-1 - - TRBV7-8 TGTGCCAGCAGCTCAATCAGGGGAAATACTGAAGCTTTCTTT CASSSIRGNTEAFF
16 TRBJ2-3 TRBD2 - TRBV10-1 TGCGCCAGCAGTGATTTTACTAGCGGGAGCACAGATACGCAGTATTTT CASSDFTSGSTDTQYF
13 TRBJ1-6 - few TRBV5-1 TGCGCCAGCAGCTTAAGAGCCGATTCACCCCTCCACTTT CASSLRADSPLHF